Below, 10 T cell receptor beta chains from the same sample are listed, as sequenced in a study of T cells in Graves' hyperthyroidism and ophthalmopathy (dated by TCRdb to the late 2010s). Library creation used multiplex PCR. Instrument on record: Illumina HiSeq 2000. The TCR beta CDR3 regions were amplified from the RNA transcripts. The TCR CDR3 was subjected to a first round of RT-PCR using the HTBI primer set and the Qiagen OneStep RT-PCR kit. TCRdb applied fastp at Q25 and MiXCR to the public reads, then kept only in-frame beta chains. Under each unique CDR3 protein, matching rows form one entry showing the most common genes and DNA. This sample gives hundreds of thousands of distinct CDR3 sequences in total; approximately 15% of them show up just once. The ten largest clones take up around 3.5% of the sample. Sequences were obtained from blood. These TCRs come from a middle-aged woman with Graves' ophthalmopathy.

The sample holds a few counts of this clonotype. The chain joins TRBV27 to TRBJ2-1; tentatively, D is TRBD1 (6 bases). Trimming removed 2 bases at V and 7 bases at J, with 12 bases between. This CDR3 has 14 amino acids. The germline CDR1 and CDR2 sequences are MNHEY and SMNVEV (reference sequence). The CDR3 DNA is TGTGCCAGCAGTTTAACACAGGGAAAGAATGAGCAGTTCTTC. It encodes CASSLTQGKNEQFF.

The rearrangement uses TRBV4-1 and TRBJ2-3, with no clear D. V was shortened by 1 base and J by 3 bases, with 11 bases between the two germline ends. The CDR3 has 15 amino acids. In germline, CDR1 is MGHRA, CDR2 YSYEKL. CDR3 sequence reads: CASSQVQFSTDTQYF. CDR3 nucleotide sequence: TGCGCCAGCAGCCAAGTCCAGTTCAGTACAGATACGCAGTATTTT.

The CDR3, as DNA: TGCAGTGCTAGAGAGGGGCGTTTACCCAAGAACACCGGGGAGCTGTTTTTT. Translated: CSAREGRLPKNTGELFF. The chain recombines TRBV20-1 with TRBJ2-2; perhaps TRBD1 as D (5 bases). V lost 0 bases and J 1 base, leaving 15 bases between the germline ends. The germline gives CDR1 DFQATT, CDR2 SNEGSKA (reference sequence). The CDR3 length is 17 residues.

This clonotype was recorded at least ten times. The chain links TRBV5-1 to TRBJ2-1; TRBD2 matches at 10 bases. The V segment lost 4 bases and the J segment 9 bases; nucleotides outside the gene matches: 16. The CDR3 is 17 amino acids. Germline values: CDR1 SGHRS, CDR2 YFSETQ. CDR3 loop: CASSLRLASGSRGEQFF. The CDR3 DNA reads TGCGCCAGCAGCCTCCGGTTGGCTAGCGGGAGTCGGGGTGAGCAGTTCTTC.

Regarding this clonotype: One end of the junction is discordant with germline, which a read error may explain. The CDR3 nucleotides are TGTGCCAGCCGCCAAGGACTAGCGGGAGTTTTTGGCAACACCGGGGAGCTGTTTTTT. Its translation: CASRQGLAGVFGNTGELFF. J is TRBJ2-2 and V is TRBV3-1; TRBD2 agrees at 13 bases. The CDR3 length is 19 residues. Germline CDR1 LGHDT, CDR2 YNNKEL (reference sequence).

This clonotype was counted at least ten times. The chain joins TRBV27 to TRBJ2-3; possible D gene TRBD2, 6 bases. V shed 2 bases and J shed 6 bases, with 15 bases lying between them. This CDR3 spans 15 amino acids. Germline values: CDR1 MNHEY, CDR2 SMNVEV (reference sequence). CDR3 in amino acids: CASSLKRLGWDTQYF. The CDR3 DNA is TGTGCCAGCAGTTTAAAGCGACTAGGGTGGGATACGCAGTATTTT.

The chain carries TRBV10-2 and TRBJ1-1; D remains ambiguous. The V end lost 3 bases, the J end lost 7 bases, and 12 bases lay between the germline ends. The germline V gene encodes CDR1 WSHSY and CDR2 SAAADI. There are 13 residues in the CDR3. CDR3: CASSDSLALEAFF. Written as DNA, the CDR3 is TGCGCCAGCAGTGACAGCTTGGCCCTTGAAGCTTTCTTT.

This clonotype was seen more than once but under ten times. The chain recombines TRBV19 with TRBJ1-5; D unresolved. The CDR3 extends over 15 amino acids. Germline V gene sequence: CDR1 LNHDA, CDR2 SQIVND (reference sequence). Trimming cost V 7 bases and J 5 bases, with 18 bases left between them. Here the CDR3 DNA reads TGTGCCAGTACCCCGGACGAAGCCCTTCATCAGCCCCAGCATTTT. Translation: CASTPDEALHQPQHF. Variable domain in full (rest from reference TRBV19 and TRBJ1-5): DGGITQSPKYLFRKEGQNVTLSCEQNLNHDAMYWYRQDPGQGLRLIYYSQIVNDFQKGDIAEGYSVSREKKESFPLTVTSAQKNPTAFYLCASTPDEALHQPQHFGDGTRLSIL.

This clonotype turned up a few times. The rearrangement joins TRBV19 to TRBJ2-1, with 11 bases aligning to TRBD1. V shed 10 bases, J shed 7 bases, and the junction held 15 bases outside the gene matches. The germline gives CDR1 LNHDA, CDR2 SQIVND (reference sequence). The CDR3 spans 16 residues. DNA for the CDR3: TGTGCCACCCACGGACCTGGACAGGGGGCGAGTAATGAGCAGTTCTTC. It is translated as CATHGPGQGASNEQFF. Using reference TRBV19 and TRBJ2-1 for the parts outside the CDR3, the full variable domain is DGGITQSPKYLFRKEGQNVTLSCEQNLNHDAMYWYRQDPGQGLRLIYYSQIVNDFQKGDIAEGYSVSREKKESFPLTVTSAQKNPTAFYLCATHGPGQGASNEQFFGPGTRLTVL.

This clonotype showed up many times. The chain links TRBV3-1 to TRBJ2-2; 7 bases align to TRBD2. V was clipped by 4 bases and J by 1 base; unmatched bases: 9. This CDR3 is built from 17 residues. The germline V gene has CDR1 LGHDT and CDR2 YNNKEL (reference sequence). The CDR3 DNA reads TGTGCCAGCAGCCTCGCGTTAGGACTAGTGAACACCGGGGAGCTGTTTTTT. Protein sequence: CASSLALGLVNTGELFF.